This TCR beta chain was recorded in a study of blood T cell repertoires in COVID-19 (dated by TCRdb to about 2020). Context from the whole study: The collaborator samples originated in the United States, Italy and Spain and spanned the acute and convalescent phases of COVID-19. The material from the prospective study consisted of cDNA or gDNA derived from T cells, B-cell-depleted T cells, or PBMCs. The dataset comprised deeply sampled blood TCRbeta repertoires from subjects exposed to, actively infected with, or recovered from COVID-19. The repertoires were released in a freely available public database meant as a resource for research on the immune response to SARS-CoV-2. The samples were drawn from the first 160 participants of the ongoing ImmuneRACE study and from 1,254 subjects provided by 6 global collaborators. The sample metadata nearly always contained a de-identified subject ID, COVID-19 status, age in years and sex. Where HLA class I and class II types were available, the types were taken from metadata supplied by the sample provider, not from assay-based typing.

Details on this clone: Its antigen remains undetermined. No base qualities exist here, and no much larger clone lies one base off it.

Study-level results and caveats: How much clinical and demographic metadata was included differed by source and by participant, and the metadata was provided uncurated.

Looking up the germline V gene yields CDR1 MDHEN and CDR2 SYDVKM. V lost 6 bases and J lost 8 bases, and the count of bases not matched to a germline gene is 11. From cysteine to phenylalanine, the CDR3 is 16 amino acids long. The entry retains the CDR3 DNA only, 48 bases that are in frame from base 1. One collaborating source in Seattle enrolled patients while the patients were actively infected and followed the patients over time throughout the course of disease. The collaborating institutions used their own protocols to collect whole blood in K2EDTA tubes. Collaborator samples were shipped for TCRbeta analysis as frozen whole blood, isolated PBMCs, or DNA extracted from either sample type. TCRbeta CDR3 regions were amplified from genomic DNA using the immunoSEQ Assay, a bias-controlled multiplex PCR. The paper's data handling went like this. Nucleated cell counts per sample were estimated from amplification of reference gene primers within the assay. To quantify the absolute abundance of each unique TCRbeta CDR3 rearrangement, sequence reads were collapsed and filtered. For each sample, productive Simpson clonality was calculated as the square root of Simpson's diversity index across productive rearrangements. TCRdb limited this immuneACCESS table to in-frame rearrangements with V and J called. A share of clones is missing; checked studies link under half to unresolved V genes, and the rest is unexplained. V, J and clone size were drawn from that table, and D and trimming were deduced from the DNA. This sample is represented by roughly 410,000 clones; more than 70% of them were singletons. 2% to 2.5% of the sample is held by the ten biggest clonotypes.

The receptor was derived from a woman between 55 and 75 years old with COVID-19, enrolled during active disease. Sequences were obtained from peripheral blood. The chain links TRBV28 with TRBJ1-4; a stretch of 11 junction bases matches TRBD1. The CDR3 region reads CASSETPGQGGEKLFF. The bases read TGTGCCAGCAGCGAAACGCCGGGACAGGGGGGCGAAAAACTGTTTTTT.